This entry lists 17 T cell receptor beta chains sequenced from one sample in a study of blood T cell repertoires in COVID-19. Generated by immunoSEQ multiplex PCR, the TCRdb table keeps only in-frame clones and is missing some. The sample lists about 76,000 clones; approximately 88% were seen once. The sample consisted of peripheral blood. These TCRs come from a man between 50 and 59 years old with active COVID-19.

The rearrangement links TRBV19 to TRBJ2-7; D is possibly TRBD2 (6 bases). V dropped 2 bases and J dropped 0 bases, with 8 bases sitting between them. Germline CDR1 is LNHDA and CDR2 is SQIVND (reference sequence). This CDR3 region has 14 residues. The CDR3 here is CASSIRLGSYEQYF. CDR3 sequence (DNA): TGTGCCAGTAGTATAAGACTAGGCTCCTACGAGCAGTACTTC.

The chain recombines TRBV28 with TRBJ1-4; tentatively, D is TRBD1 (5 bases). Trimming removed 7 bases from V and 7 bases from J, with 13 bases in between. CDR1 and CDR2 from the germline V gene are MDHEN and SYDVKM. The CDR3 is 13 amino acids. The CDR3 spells CASIGQGSEKLFF. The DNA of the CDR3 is TGTGCCAGCATTGGGCAGGGTAGTGAAAAACTGTTTTTT.

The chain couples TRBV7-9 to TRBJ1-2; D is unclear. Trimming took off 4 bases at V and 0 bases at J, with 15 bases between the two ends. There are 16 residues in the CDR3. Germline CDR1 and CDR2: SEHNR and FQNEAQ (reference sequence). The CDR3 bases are TGTGCCAGCAGCTCCCCTTACGGCAGGTCTAACTATGGCTACACCTTC. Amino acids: CASSSPYGRSNYGYTF.

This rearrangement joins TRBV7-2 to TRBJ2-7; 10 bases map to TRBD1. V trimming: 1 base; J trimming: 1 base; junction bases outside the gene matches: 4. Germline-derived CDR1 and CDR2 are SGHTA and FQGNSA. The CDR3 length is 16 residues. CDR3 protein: CASSLDGTGVSYEQYF. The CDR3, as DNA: TGTGCCAGCAGCTTAGACGGGACAGGGGTTTCCTACGAGCAGTACTTC.

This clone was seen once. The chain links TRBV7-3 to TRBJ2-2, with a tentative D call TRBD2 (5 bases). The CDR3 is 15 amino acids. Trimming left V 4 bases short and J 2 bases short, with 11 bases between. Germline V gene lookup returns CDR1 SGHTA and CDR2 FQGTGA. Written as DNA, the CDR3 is TGTGCCAGCAGCTCCGCCGGACTCAACACCGGGGAGCTGTTTTTT. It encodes CASSSAGLNTGELFF.

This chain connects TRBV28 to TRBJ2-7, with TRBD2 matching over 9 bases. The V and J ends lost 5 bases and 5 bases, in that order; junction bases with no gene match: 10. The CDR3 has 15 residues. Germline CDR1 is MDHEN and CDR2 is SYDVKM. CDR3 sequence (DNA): TGTGCCAGCAGTCTCCCGGGTGTAGCGGGAGACGAGCAGTACTTC. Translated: CASSLPGVAGDEQYF.

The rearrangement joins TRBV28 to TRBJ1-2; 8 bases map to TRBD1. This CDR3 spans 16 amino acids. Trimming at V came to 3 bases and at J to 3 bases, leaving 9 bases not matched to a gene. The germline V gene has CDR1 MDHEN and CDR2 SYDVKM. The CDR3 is CASSFSGTGKDYGYTF. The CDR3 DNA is TGTGCCAGCAGTTTCTCGGGGACAGGAAAGGACTATGGCTACACCTTC.

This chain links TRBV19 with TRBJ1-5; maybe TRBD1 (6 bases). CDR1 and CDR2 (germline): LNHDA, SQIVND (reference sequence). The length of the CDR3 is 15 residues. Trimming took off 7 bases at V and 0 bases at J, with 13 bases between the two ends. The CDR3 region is CASTRGHNSNQPQHF. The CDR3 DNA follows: TGTGCCAGTACCAGGGGTCACAATAGCAATCAGCCCCAGCATTTT.

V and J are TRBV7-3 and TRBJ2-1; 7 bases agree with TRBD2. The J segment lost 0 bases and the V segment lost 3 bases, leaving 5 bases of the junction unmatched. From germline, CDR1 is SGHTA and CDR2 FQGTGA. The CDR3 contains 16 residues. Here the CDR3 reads CASSFERTSSYNEQFF. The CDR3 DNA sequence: TGTGCCAGCAGCTTTGAGCGGACTAGCTCCTACAATGAGCAGTTCTTC.

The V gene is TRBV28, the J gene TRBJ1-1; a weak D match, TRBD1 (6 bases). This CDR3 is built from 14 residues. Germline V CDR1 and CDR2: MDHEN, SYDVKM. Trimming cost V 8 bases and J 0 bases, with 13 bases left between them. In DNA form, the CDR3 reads TGTGCCAGCCTTGGGGGGGGCGTGAACACTGAAGCTTTCTTT. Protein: CASLGGGVNTEAFF.

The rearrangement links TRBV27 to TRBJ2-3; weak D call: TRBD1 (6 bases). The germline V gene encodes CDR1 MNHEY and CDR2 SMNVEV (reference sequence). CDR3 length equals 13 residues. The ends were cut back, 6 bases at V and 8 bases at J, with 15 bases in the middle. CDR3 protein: CASRSLDSPTQYF. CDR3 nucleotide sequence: TGTGCCAGCAGATCTCTGGACAGCCCTACGCAGTATTTT.

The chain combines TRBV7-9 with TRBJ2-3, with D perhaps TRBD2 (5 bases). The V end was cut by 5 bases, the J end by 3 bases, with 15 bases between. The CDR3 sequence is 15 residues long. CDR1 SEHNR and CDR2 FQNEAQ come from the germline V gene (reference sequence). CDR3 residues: CASSPTSGETDTQYF. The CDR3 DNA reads TGTGCCAGCAGCCCCACTTCCGGGGAAACAGATACGCAGTATTTT.

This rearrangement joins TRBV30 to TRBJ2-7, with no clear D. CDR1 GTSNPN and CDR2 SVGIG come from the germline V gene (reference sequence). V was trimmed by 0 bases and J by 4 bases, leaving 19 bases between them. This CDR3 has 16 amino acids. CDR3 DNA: TGTGCCTGGAGTGTGAGTTTGATTTCCCCCATATACGAGCAGTACTTC. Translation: CAWSVSLISPIYEQYF.

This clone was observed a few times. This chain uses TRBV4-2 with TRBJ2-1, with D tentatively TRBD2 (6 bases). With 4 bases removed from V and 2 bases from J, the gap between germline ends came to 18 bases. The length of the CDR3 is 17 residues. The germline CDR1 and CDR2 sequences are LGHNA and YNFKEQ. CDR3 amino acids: CASSPADGTATYNEQFF. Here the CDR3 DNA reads TGTGCCAGCAGCCCTGCTGACGGGACTGCCACCTACAATGAGCAGTTCTTC.

CDR3 nucleotide sequence: TGTGCCACCAGTGACCCTACAGTTAACACTGAAGCTTTCTTT. It encodes CATSDPTVNTEAFF. The V call is TRBV24-1, the J call TRBJ1-1; D is unresolved. Trimming took off 4 bases at V and 2 bases at J, with 10 bases between the two ends. This CDR3 region has 14 residues. CDR1 and CDR2 (germline): KGHDR, SFDVKD.

CDR3 sequence reads: CASSRRSGTTNEKLFF. CDR3 bases: TGTGCCAGTAGCCGGAGATCAGGGACAACTAATGAAAAACTGTTTTTT. The chain carries TRBV19 and TRBJ1-4; tentatively, D is TRBD1 (5 bases). Germline V gives CDR1 LNHDA, CDR2 SQIVND (reference sequence). Trimming shortened V by 6 bases and J by 0 bases, and 14 bases separated the two germline ends. The CDR3 covers 16 residues.

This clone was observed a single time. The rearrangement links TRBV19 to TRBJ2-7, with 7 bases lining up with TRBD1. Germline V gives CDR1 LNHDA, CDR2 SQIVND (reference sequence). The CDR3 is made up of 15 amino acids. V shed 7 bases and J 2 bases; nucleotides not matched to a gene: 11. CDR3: CASKGRRDRAYEQYF. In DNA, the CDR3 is TGTGCCAGTAAAGGTAGAAGGGACAGAGCCTACGAGCAGTACTTC.